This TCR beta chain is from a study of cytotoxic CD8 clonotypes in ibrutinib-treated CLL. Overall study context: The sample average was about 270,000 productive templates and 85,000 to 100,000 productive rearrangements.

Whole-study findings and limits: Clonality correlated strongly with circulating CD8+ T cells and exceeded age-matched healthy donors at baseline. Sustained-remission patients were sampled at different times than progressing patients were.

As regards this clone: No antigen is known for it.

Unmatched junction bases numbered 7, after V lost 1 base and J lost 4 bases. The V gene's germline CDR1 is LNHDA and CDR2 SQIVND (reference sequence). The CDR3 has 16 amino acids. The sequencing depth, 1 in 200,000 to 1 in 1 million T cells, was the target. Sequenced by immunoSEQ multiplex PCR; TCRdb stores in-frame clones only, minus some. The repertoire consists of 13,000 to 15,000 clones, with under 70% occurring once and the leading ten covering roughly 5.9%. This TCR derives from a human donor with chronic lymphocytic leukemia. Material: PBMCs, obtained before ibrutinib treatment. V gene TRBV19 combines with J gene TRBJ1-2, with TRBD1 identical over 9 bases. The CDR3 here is CASSIVPGTGLYGYTF. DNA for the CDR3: TGTGCCAGTAGTATAGTACCGGGGACAGGGCTCTATGGCTACACCTTC.